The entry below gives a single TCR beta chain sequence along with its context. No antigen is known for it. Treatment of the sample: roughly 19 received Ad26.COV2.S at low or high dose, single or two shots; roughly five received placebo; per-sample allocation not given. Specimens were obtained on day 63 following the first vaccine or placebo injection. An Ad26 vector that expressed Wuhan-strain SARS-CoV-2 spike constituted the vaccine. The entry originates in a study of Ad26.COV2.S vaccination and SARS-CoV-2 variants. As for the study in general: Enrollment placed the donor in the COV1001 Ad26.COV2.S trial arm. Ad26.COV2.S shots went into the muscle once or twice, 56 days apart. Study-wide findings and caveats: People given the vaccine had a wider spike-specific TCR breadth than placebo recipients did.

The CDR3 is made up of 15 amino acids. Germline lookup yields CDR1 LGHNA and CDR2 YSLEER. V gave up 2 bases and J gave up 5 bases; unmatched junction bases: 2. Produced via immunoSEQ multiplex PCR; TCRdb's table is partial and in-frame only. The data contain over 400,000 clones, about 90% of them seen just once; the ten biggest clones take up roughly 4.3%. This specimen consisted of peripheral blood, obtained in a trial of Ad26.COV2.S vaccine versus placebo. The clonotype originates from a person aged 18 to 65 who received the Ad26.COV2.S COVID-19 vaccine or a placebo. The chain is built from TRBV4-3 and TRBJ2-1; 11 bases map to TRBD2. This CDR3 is CASSQTSGRNNEQFF. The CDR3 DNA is TGCGCCAGCAGCCAAACTAGCGGGAGAAACAATGAGCAGTTCTTC.